These T cell receptor beta chains were read from a single sample in a study of technical replicates of blood from a handful of donors. Produced via immunoSEQ multiplex PCR; TCRdb's table is partial and in-frame only. This table holds tens of thousands of clones, around 94% found once. Sequences were obtained from T cells isolated from PBMCs. These TCRs come from a human donor in good health. CDR3s include the opening cysteine and the closing phenylalanine or tryptophan. Each record gives: D gene, V gene, J gene, clone size, CDR3 DNA, CDR3 protein. D genes are given only for firm matches. For some rows the clone size is stated as once, few or many, or as a class when expanded; others skip it.

d_call: TRBD2; v_call: TRBV6-1; j_call: TRBJ2-7; clone_size: NA; cdr3_nt: TGTGCCAGCACCGGACTAGCGGGGCAGTACTTC; cdr3_aa: CASTGLAGQYF
d_call: NA; v_call: TRBV6-6; j_call: TRBJ2-7; clone_size: once; cdr3_nt: TGTGCCAGCAGTTTACAGGACGAGCAGTACTTC; cdr3_aa: CASSLQDEQYF
d_call: TRBD1; v_call: TRBV10-3; j_call: TRBJ2-3; clone_size: NA; cdr3_nt: TGTGCCATCAGTGAGGGGGACAGGGGATCAGATACGCAGTATTTT; cdr3_aa: CAISEGDRGSDTQYF
d_call: TRBD1; v_call: TRBV6-1; j_call: TRBJ2-7; clone_size: NA; cdr3_nt: TGTGCCAGCACCTGGACAGGGTCGGGTCACGAGCAGTACTTC; cdr3_aa: CASTWTGSGHEQYF
d_call: TRBD2; v_call: TRBV9; j_call: TRBJ2-7; clone_size: NA; cdr3_nt: TGTGCCAGCAGCGGGGCGACTAGCGGGGACTCCTACGAGCAGTACTTC; cdr3_aa: CASSGATSGDSYEQYF
d_call: NA; v_call: TRBV30; j_call: TRBJ1-1; clone_size: once; cdr3_nt: TGTGCCTGGAGTGTTTCGGTGAACACTGAAGCTTTCTTT; cdr3_aa: CAWSVSVNTEAFF
d_call: NA; v_call: TRBV9; j_call: TRBJ2-2; clone_size: NA; cdr3_nt: TGTGCCAGCAGCAAAGGAGGAGGATACTCCGGGGAGCTGTTTTTT; cdr3_aa: CASSKGGGYSGELFF
d_call: NA; v_call: TRBV10-3; j_call: TRBJ2-5; clone_size: NA; cdr3_nt: TGTGCCATCAGTGAGTCCCCAGGGGAGACCCAGTACTTC; cdr3_aa: CAISESPGETQYF
d_call: NA; v_call: TRBV5-1; j_call: TRBJ2-1; clone_size: NA; cdr3_nt: TGCGCCAGCAGCCTAGACAGCGAGCAGTTCTTC; cdr3_aa: CASSLDSEQFF
d_call: NA; v_call: TRBV19; j_call: TRBJ2-7; clone_size: NA; cdr3_nt: TGTGCCAGTCTAAAAATATTTTTGCGGGACGGAACATCCTACGAGCAGTACTTC; cdr3_aa: CASLKIFLRDGTSYEQYF
d_call: NA; v_call: TRBV14; j_call: TRBJ2-7; clone_size: NA; cdr3_nt: TGTGCCAGCAGCAAGGGACTGATTCCCTACGAGCAGTACTTC; cdr3_aa: CASSKGLIPYEQYF
d_call: NA; v_call: TRBV15; j_call: TRBJ2-2; clone_size: NA; cdr3_nt: TGTGCCACCAGCCAGGGTCTACCCTGGAGTAACACCGGGGAGCTGTTTTTT; cdr3_aa: CATSQGLPWSNTGELFF